The next 17 T cell receptor beta chains were all read from a single sample in a study of shared clonotypes between healthy human individuals (dated by TCRdb to the early 2020s). The library was prepared using the immunoSEQ multiplex PCR assay. Entries here come from immuneACCESS through TCRdb and include only in-frame sequences with V and J called. Some clones fail to appear in such tables; in the studies checked, an unresolved V gene covers under half of the shortfall, and the cause of the remainder is unknown. The table for this sample lists a few hundred thousand clones; 96% of them were counted only once. Around 0.32% of the sample is held by the ten biggest clonotypes. Sequenced input: memory CD8+ T cells sorted from blood. This specimen's cell subset or site label, interpreted: CD45RO+ cells pooled with CCR7-negative TemRA cells. The receptors shown here come from a man aged 30 to 45 in good health.

V gene TRBV7-9 combines with J gene TRBJ2-7, with 7 bases that match TRBD1. Germline values: CDR1 SEHNR, CDR2 FQNEAQ (reference sequence). This CDR3 comprises 15 residues. With V trimmed by 5 bases and J by 2 bases, 9 bases remained unmatched. The CDR3 reads CASSRVDRDTYEQYF. The CDR3 region has the DNA TGTGCCAGCAGCCGAGTCGACAGGGACACCTACGAGCAGTACTTC.

V gene TRBV6-1 combines with J gene TRBJ1-2; 8 bases match TRBD1. Per germline, CDR1 MNHNS and CDR2 SASEGT. The CDR3 totals 14 residues. The ends lost 3 bases at V and 6 bases at J; junction bases unmatched: 6. This CDR3 is CASSDRTGRDGYTF. The CDR3, as DNA: TGTGCCAGCAGTGATAGGACAGGGAGGGATGGCTACACCTTC.

The gene calls are TRBV5-4 and TRBJ2-1; TRBD1 matches 7 bases. This CDR3 is 13 amino acids long. Germline CDR1 and CDR2: SGHNT and YYREEE (reference sequence). Trimming cost V 2 bases and J 6 bases; bases outside gene matches: 2. The CDR3 protein is CASSLGTVNEQFF. CDR3 DNA sequence: TGTGCCAGCAGCTTAGGGACAGTCAATGAGCAGTTCTTC.

The V gene is TRBV7-9, the J gene TRBJ2-7; possible D gene TRBD1, 6 bases. The CDR3 runs 13 residues. Trimming shortened V by 5 bases and J by 5 bases, and 13 bases separated the two germline ends. Germline CDR1 SEHNR, CDR2 FQNEAQ (reference sequence). The CDR3 is CASSTGLRNEQYF. The CDR3 nucleotides are TGTGCCAGCAGCACAGGGTTGAGAAACGAGCAGTACTTC.

The gene calls are TRBV2 and TRBJ2-7; the D gene is possibly TRBD1 (5 bases). V lost 4 bases and J 6 bases, leaving 10 bases between the germline ends. This CDR3 contains 12 residues. CDR1 and CDR2 from the germline V gene are SNHLY and FYNNEI. The CDR3 bases are TGTGCCAGCAGTGCAGGGTTACGCGAGCAGTACTTC. It encodes CASSAGLREQYF.

The chain has TRBV7-9 and TRBJ2-2; D is possibly TRBD1 or TRBD2 (6 bases each). V lost 5 bases and J 4 bases, leaving 20 bases between the germline ends. Germline assignment: CDR1 SEHNR and CDR2 FQNEAQ (reference sequence). CDR3 length: 17 amino acids. The CDR3 is CASSRRRGATITGELFF. CDR3 DNA sequence: TGTGCCAGCAGCCGAAGAAGGGGGGCAACGATCACCGGGGAGCTGTTTTTT.

V is TRBV28 and J is TRBJ2-2; D is undetermined. Germline loops: CDR1 MDHEN, CDR2 SYDVKM. The ends were cut back, 6 bases at V and 2 bases at J, with 7 bases in the middle. The CDR3 runs 13 residues. CDR3 residues: CASSTLNTGELFF. CDR3 nucleotide sequence: TGTGCCAGCAGCACCTTAAACACCGGGGAGCTGTTTTTT. Full variable domain (remainder filled in from reference TRBV28 and TRBJ2-2): DVKVTQSSRYLVKRTGEKVFLECVQDMDHENMFWYRQDPGLGLRLIYFSYDVKMKEKGDIPEGYSVSREKKERFSLILESASTNQTSMYLCASSTLNTGELFFGEGSRLTVL.

V is TRBV27 and J is TRBJ2-1, with 14 bases lining up with TRBD2. J was trimmed by 9 bases and V by 7 bases; bases with no gene match: 17. Germline CDR1 is MNHEY and CDR2 is SMNVEV (reference sequence). This CDR3 region has 18 residues. CDR3 loop: CASTPGLAGGLSAGEQFF. CDR3 sequence (DNA): TGTGCCAGCACTCCTGGACTAGCGGGAGGCCTATCAGCTGGTGAGCAGTTCTTC.

As regards this clone: Sequence at one end of the junction differs from germline and may be a read error. The chain has TRBV5-1 and TRBJ2-4, with 11 bases matching TRBD2. The CDR3 totals 14 residues. CDR1 SGHRS and CDR2 YFSETQ come from the germline V gene. DNA of the CDR3: TGCGCCAGCAGCTTGGAGGCTAGCGGGAGGCCGGGGCACTTC. Translation: CASSLEASGRPGHF.

This clone has a single count. The CDR3 is CASSWVRDRSSGNTIYF. The DNA for the CDR3 is TGCGCCAGCAGCTGGGTCCGGGACAGGAGCTCTGGAAACACCATATATTTT. This rearrangement joins TRBV5-1 to TRBJ1-3; 8 bases fit TRBD1. The V gene's germline CDR1 is SGHRS and CDR2 YFSETQ. This CDR3 contains 17 residues. The V segment lost 3 bases and the J segment 0 bases; nucleotides outside the gene matches: 8.

This chain joins TRBV10-3 and TRBJ1-5; D may be TRBD1 (5 bases). The CDR3 consists of 15 residues. V was pared by 3 bases and J by 1 base, with 10 bases between. Germline CDR1 is ENHRY and CDR2 is SYGVKD. CDR3 in amino acids: CAISEVGRSNQPQHF. The CDR3 DNA sequence: TGTGCCATCAGTGAAGTGGGACGGAGCAATCAGCCCCAGCATTTT.

In its sample, this clone was seen a few times. J is TRBJ2-1 and V is TRBV10-2; the match to TRBD2 covers 14 bases. The CDR3 has 19 residues. The trim removed 3 bases at V and 0 bases at J, leaving 7 bases unmatched. Germline V gene lookup returns CDR1 WSHSY and CDR2 SAAADI. This CDR3 reads CASSDPGLAGVGSYNEQFF. The CDR3 bases are TGCGCCAGCAGTGACCCGGGACTAGCGGGAGTGGGCTCCTACAATGAGCAGTTCTTC.

This clone was observed a single time. The chain links TRBV10-1 to TRBJ1-1, with 7 bases lining up with TRBD1. The germline CDR1 and CDR2 sequences are WNHNN and SYGVQD (reference sequence). CDR3 length equals 13 residues. The trim removed 2 bases at V and 3 bases at J, leaving 0 bases unmatched. Here the CDR3 DNA reads TGCGCCAGCAGTGAGGACAGGGACACTGAAGCTTTCTTT. It codes for CASSEDRDTEAFF.

The chain joins TRBV13 to TRBJ2-7, with 9 nucleotides matching TRBD1. CDR3 length equals 14 residues. After removal of 4 bases from V and 5 bases from J, the junction contained 6 bases not matched to a gene. CDR1 PRHDT and CDR2 FYEKMQ come from the germline V gene (reference sequence). The CDR3 region is CASSSPGQGNEQYF. The CDR3 DNA is TGTGCCAGCAGCTCACCGGGACAGGGTAACGAGCAGTACTTC.

This chain uses TRBV7-9 with TRBJ2-5; TRBD1 or TRBD2 may be the D gene (5 bases each). Trimming stripped 7 bases from V and 5 bases from J, with 26 bases between. Germline CDR1 SEHNR, CDR2 FQNEAQ (reference sequence). The CDR3 contains 17 residues. The CDR3 loop is CASTLVWERGTRETQYF. The CDR3 DNA reads TGTGCCAGCACCCTCGTCTGGGAGAGGGGAACCAGGGAGACCCAGTACTTC.

The CDR3 region is CASSDTGYGYTF. CDR3 bases: TGTGCCAGCAGCGACACAGGGTATGGCTACACCTTC. The rearrangement links TRBV7-9 to TRBJ1-2; TRBD1 might be the D (6 bases). Trimming took off 5 bases at V and 5 bases at J, with 9 bases between the two ends. Germline assignment: CDR1 SEHNR and CDR2 FQNEAQ (reference sequence). CDR3 length equals 12 residues.

The chain combines TRBV27 with TRBJ2-1, with 8 positions matching TRBD2. Germline-derived CDR1 and CDR2 are MNHEY and SMNVEV (reference sequence). The CDR3 is 13 residues long. The junction had 9 bases not matched to a gene; V was cut back by 9 bases and J by 8 bases. In DNA form, the CDR3 reads TGTGCCAGGGGAGGGACTAGTTCGGATGAGCAGTTCTTC. As protein: CARGGTSSDEQFF.